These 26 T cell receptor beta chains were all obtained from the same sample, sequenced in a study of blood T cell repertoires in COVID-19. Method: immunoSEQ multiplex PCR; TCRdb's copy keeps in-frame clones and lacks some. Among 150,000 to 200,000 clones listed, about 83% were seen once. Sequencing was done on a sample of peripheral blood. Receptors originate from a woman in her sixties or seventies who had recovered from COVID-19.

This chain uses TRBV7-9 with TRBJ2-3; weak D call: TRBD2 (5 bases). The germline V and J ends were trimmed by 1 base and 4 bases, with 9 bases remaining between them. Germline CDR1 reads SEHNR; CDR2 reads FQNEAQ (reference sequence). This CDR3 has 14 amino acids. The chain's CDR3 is CASSLGGVSDTQYF. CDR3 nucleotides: TGTGCCAGCAGCTTAGGGGGAGTATCAGATACGCAGTATTTT.

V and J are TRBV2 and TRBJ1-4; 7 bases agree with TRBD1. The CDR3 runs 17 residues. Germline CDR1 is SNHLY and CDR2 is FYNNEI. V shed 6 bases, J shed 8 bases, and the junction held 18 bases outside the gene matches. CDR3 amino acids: CASSQGVGPLMGEKLFF. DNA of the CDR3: TGTGCCAGCAGCCAGGGGGTAGGGCCCCTGATGGGGGAAAAACTGTTTTTT.

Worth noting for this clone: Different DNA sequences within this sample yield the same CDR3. CDR3 loop: CASSLVAGNTEAFF. The CDR3 nucleotides are TGTGCCAGCAGCTTAGTGGCAGGGAACACTGAAGCTTTCTTT. The V and J genes are TRBV7-2 and TRBJ1-1; D call uncertain. Germline values: CDR1 SGHTA, CDR2 FQGNSA. V was trimmed by 1 base and J by 1 base, leaving 7 bases between them. The CDR3 length is 14 residues.

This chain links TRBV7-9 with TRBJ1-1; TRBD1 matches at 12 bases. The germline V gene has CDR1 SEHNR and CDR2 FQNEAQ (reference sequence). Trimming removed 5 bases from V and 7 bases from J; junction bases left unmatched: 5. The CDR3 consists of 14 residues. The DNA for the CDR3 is TGTGCCAGCAGCACCGGGACAGGGGGCCTTGAAGCTTTCTTT. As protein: CASSTGTGGLEAFF.

CDR3 DNA: TGTGCCAGCAGCTTGGGCAGGGGGTATAATTCACCCCTCCACTTT. This encodes CASSLGRGYNSPLHF. This chain uses TRBV5-4 with TRBJ1-6, with TRBD1 identical over 7 bases. V gave up 0 bases and J gave up 4 bases; unmatched junction bases: 1. This CDR3 comprises 15 residues. Germline V gives CDR1 SGHNT, CDR2 YYREEE (reference sequence). Together with reference TRBV5-4 and TRBJ1-6, the CDR3 gives the full variable domain: ETGVTQSPTHLIKTRGQQVTLRCSSQSGHNTVSWYQQALGQGPQFIFQYYREEENGRGNFPPRFSGLQFPNYSSELNVNALELDDSALYLCASSLGRGYNSPLHFGNGTRLTVT.

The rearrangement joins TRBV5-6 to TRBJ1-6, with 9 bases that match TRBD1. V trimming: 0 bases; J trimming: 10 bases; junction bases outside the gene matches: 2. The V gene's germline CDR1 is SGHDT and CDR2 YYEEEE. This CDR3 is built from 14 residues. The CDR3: CASSLVGQGSPLHF. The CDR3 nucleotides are TGTGCCAGCAGCTTGGTGGGACAGGGATCACCCCTCCACTTT.

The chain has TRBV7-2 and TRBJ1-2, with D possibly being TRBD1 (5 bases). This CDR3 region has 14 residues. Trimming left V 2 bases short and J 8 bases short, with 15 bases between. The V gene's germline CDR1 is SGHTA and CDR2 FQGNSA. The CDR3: CASSLSVVEGGYTF. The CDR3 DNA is TGTGCCAGCAGCTTATCAGTTGTGGAGGGGGGCTACACCTTC. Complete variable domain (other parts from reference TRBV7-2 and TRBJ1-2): GAGVSQSPSNKVTEKGKDVELRCDPISGHTALYWYRQSLGQGLEFLIYFQGNSAPDKSGLPSDRFSAERTGGSVSTLTIQRTQQEDSAVYLCASSLSVVEGGYTFGSGTRLTVV.

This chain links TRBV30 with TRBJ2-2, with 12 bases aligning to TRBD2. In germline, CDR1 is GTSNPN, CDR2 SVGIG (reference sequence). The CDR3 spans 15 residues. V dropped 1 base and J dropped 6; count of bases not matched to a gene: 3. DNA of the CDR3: TGTGCCTGGAGTGCGACTAGCGGGAGCCCCGGGGAGCTGTTTTTT. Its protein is CAWSATSGSPGELFF. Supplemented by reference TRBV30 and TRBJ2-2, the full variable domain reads SQTIHQWPATLVQPVGSPLSLECTVEGTSNPNLYWYRQAAGRGLQLLFYSVGIGQISSEVPQNLSASRPQDRQFILSSKKLLLSDSGFYLCAWSATSGSPGELFFGEGSRLTVL.

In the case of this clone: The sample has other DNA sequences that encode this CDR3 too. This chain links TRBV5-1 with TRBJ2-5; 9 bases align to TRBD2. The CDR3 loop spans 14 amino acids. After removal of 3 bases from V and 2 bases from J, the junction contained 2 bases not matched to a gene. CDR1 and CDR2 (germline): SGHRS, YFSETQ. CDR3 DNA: TGCGCCAGCAGCTCGACTAGCGGTCAAGAGACCCAGTACTTC. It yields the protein CASSSTSGQETQYF.

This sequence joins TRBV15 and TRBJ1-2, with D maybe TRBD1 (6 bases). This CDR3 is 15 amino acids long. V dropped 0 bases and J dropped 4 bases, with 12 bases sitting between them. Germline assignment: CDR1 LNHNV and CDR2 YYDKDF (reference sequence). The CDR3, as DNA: TGTGCCACCAGCAGAGATCGGGGGGCCGCCTATGGCTACACCTTC. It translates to CATSRDRGAAYGYTF.

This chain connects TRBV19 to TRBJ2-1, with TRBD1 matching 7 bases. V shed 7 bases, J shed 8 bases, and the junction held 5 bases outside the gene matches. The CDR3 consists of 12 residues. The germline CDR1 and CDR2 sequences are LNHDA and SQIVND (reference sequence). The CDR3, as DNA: TGTGCCAGTACTTCAGGGGGAGATGAGCAGTTCTTC. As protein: CASTSGGDEQFF.

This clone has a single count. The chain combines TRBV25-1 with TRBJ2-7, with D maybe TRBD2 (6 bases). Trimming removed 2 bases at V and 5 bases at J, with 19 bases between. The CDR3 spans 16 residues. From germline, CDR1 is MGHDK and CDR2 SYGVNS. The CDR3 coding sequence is TGTGCCAGCAGTGAAGCGGGACCTTCGGACCGCAACGAGCAGTACTTC. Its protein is CASSEAGPSDRNEQYF.

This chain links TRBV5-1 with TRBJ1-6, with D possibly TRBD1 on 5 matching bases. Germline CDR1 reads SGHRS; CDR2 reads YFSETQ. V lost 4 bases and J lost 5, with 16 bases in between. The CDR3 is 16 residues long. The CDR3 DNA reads TGCGCCAGCAGCGTCAACCCAAGGGGCCATAATTCACCCCTCCACTTT. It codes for CASSVNPRGHNSPLHF.

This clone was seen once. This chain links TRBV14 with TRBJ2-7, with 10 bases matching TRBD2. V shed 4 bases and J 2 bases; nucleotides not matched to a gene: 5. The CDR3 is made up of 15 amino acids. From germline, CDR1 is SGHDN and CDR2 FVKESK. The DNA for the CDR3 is TGTGCCAGCAGCCCCGCTAGCGGGGGTCCCTACGAGCAGTACTTC. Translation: CASSPASGGPYEQYF.

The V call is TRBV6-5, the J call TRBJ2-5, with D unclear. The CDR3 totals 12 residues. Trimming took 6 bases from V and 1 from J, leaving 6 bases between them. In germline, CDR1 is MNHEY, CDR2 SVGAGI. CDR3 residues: CASRGLQETQYF. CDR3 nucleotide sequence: TGTGCCAGCAGGGGCCTCCAAGAGACCCAGTACTTC.

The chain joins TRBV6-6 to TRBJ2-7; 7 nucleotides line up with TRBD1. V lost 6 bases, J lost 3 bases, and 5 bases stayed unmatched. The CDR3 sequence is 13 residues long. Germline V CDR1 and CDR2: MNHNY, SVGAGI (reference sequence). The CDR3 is CASRATGRYEQYF. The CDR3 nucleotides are TGTGCCAGCAGGGCGACAGGGCGCTACGAGCAGTACTTC.

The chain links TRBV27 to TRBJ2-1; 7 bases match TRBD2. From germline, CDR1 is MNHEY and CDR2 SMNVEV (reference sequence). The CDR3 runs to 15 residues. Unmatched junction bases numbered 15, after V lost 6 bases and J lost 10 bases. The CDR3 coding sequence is TGTGCCAGCAGCCTGGGGGGGGAGACCGGTCGAGAGCAGTTCTTC. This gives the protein CASSLGGETGREQFF.

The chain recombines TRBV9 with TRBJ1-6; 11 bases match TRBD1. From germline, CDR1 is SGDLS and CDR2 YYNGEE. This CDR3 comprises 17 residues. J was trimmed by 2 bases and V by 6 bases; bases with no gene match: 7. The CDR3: CASNEGQGDPYNSPLHF. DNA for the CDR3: TGTGCCAGCAACGAGGGACAGGGGGATCCCTATAATTCACCCCTCCACTTT.

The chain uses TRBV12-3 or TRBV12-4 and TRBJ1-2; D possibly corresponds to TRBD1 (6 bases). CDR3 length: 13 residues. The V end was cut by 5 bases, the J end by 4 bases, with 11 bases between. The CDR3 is CASSETGSYGYTF. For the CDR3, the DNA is TGTGCCAGCAGTGAGACAGGTTCCTATGGCTACACCTTC.

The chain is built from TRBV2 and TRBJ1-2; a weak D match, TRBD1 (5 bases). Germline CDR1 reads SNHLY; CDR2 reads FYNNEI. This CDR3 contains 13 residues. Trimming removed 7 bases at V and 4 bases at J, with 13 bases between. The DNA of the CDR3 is TGTGCCAGCACCCAGGGCACCACCTATGGCTACACCTTC. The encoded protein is CASTQGTTYGYTF.

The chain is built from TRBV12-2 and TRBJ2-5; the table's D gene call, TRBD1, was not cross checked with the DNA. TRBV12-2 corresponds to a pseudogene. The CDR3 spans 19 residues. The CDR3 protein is CASRLVWFPEDSLQETQYF. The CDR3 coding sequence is TGTGCAAGTCGCTTAGTCTGGTTCCCCGAGGACAGCCTCCAAGAGACCCAGTACTTC.

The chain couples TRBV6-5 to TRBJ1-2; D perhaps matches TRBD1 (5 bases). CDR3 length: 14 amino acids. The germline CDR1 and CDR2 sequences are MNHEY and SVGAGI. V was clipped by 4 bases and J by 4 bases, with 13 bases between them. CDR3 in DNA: TGTGCCAGCAGTTCCCGGGGGACTAGCTATGGCTACACCTTC. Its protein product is CASSSRGTSYGYTF.

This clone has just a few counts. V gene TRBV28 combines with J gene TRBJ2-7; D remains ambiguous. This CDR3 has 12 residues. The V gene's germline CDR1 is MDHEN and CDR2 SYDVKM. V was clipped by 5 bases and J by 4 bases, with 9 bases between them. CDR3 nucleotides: TGTGCCAGCAGTCCCCTAGGTTACGAGCAGTACTTC. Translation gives CASSPLGYEQYF. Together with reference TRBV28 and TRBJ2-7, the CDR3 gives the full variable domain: DVKVTQSSRYLVKRTGEKVFLECVQDMDHENMFWYRQDPGLGLRLIYFSYDVKMKEKGDIPEGYSVSREKKERFSLILESASTNQTSMYLCASSPLGYEQYFGPGTRLTVT.

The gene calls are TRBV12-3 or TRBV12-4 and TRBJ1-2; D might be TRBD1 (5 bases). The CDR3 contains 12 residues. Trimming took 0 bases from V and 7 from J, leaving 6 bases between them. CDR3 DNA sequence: TGTGCCAGCAGTTTAGCCAGGGCTGGCTACACCTTC. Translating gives CASSLARAGYTF.

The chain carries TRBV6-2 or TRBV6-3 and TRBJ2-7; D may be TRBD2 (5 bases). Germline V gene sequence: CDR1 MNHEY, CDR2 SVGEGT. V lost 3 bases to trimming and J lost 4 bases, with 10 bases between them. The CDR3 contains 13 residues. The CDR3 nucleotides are TGTGCCAGCAGTTATTGGCTAGCTTACGAGCAGTACTTC. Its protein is CASSYWLAYEQYF.

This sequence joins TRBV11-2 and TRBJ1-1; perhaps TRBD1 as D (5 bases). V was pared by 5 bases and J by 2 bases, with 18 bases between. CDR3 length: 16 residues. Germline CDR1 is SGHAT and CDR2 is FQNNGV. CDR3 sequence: CASSPLPDTINTEAFF. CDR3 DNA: TGTGCCAGCAGCCCCCTTCCGGACACCATCAACACTGAAGCTTTCTTT. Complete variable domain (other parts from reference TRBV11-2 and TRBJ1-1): EAGVAQSPRYKIIEKRQSVAFWCNPISGHATLYWYQQILGQGPKLLIQFQNNGVVDDSQLPKDRFSAERLKGVDSTLKIQPAKLEDSAVYLCASSPLPDTINTEAFFGQGTRLTVV.